Following are 23 T cell receptor beta chains from one sample sequenced in a study of blood T cell repertoires in COVID-19. The table came from immunoSEQ multiplex PCR; TCRdb's copy has only in-frame clones and leaves some out. The sample shows under 80,000 clones, about 90% of them seen only once. Sequenced: peripheral blood. Receptors were obtained from a man older than 75 in a cohort sampled during active COVID-19.

The rearrangement joins TRBV3-1 (or the pseudogene TRBV3-2) to TRBJ2-3; maybe TRBD2 (5 bases). Germline assignment: CDR1 LGHDT and CDR2 YNNKEL (reference sequence). CDR3 length: 14 residues. V lost 3 bases and J lost 4, with 11 bases in between. CDR3 region: CASSQTGVPDTQYF. The CDR3 region has the DNA TGTGCCAGCAGCCAGACCGGGGTTCCAGATACGCAGTATTTT.

This clone was detected only once. V and J are TRBV18 and TRBJ2-3; TRBD2 is a possible D gene (7 bases). This CDR3 is 17 amino acids long. Germline V gives CDR1 KGHSH, CDR2 LQKENI. Trimming took off 4 bases at V and 2 bases at J, with 19 bases between the two ends. DNA of the CDR3: TGTGCCAGCTCACTCGGCCGGGGGGCCTTAAACACAGATACGCAGTATTTT. It translates to CASSLGRGALNTDTQYF.

The V gene is TRBV3-1 (or the pseudogene TRBV3-2), the J gene TRBJ2-4, with TRBD2 matching over 8 bases. This CDR3 spans 16 amino acids. V lost 4 bases, J lost 4 bases, and 9 bases stayed unmatched. Germline CDR1 is LGHDT and CDR2 is YNNKEL (reference sequence). The CDR3 DNA reads as TGTGCCAGCAGCCCGACCCGAAGCGGGGGTAAAAACATTCAGTACTTC. Protein: CASSPTRSGGKNIQYF.

The CDR3 region is CASSYGVVTEAFF. The CDR3 DNA follows: TGTGCCAGCAGTTACGGGGTGGTCACTGAAGCTTTCTTT. The chain couples TRBV28 to TRBJ1-1; D gene ambiguous. Germline V lookup: CDR1 MDHEN, CDR2 SYDVKM. The CDR3 extends over 13 amino acids. V was trimmed by 4 bases and J by 4 bases, leaving 10 bases between them.

The rearrangement uses TRBV6-1 and TRBJ2-2, with TRBD2 matching over 14 bases. After removal of 3 bases from V and 8 bases from J, the junction contained 11 bases not matched to a gene. Germline assignment: CDR1 MNHNS and CDR2 SASEGT. The CDR3 has 18 amino acids. The CDR3 DNA is TGTGCCAGCAGTGACCGATCGGGACTAGCGGGGGAGGGGGGGGAGCTGTTTTTT. Amino acid sequence: CASSDRSGLAGEGGELFF.

V is TRBV5-1 and J is TRBJ1-1; 7 positions match TRBD1. The CDR3 loop spans 13 amino acids. CDR1 and CDR2 from the germline V gene are SGHRS and YFSETQ. V was pared by 1 base and J by 4 bases, with 1 base of the junction left unmatched. This chain's CDR3 is CASSLTGVTEAFF. The CDR3 DNA reads TGCGCCAGCAGCTTGACAGGGGTCACTGAAGCTTTCTTT.

CDR3 region: CASSSRGGRGYTF. The DNA of the CDR3 is TGTGCCAGTAGTTCCCGCGGGGGACGGGGCTACACCTTC. The chain links TRBV19 to TRBJ1-2; tentatively, D is TRBD1 (5 bases). V lost 5 bases and J 8 bases, leaving 15 bases between the germline ends. This CDR3 is 13 amino acids long. CDR1 is LNHDA, CDR2 SQIVND, per germline (reference sequence).

The gene calls are TRBV25-1 and TRBJ2-7; tentative D call: TRBD1 (5 bases). The ends were cut back, 7 bases at V and 2 bases at J, with 12 bases in the middle. Germline lookup yields CDR1 MGHDK and CDR2 SYGVNS. CDR3 length: 13 amino acids. The CDR3 bases are TGTGCCAGCACCAAGCAGGGAACCTACGAGCAGTACTTC. Translation gives CASTKQGTYEQYF.

The chain links TRBV2 to TRBJ2-7; 8 bases are shared with TRBD1. Per the germline V gene, CDR1 is SNHLY and CDR2 is FYNNEI. The CDR3 sequence is 12 residues long. V trimming: 5 bases; J trimming: 6 bases; junction bases outside the gene matches: 3. Here the CDR3 reads CASSRTGLEQYV. The CDR3 coding sequence is TGTGCCAGCAGTAGGACAGGGCTCGAGCAGTACGTC.

This clone was seen a single time. The rearrangement joins TRBV2 to TRBJ2-5; no definite D call. The CDR3 is 11 amino acids. Trimming removed 8 bases from V and 1 base from J, with 5 bases in between. Looked up from germline, CDR1 is SNHLY and CDR2 is FYNNEI. CDR3 residues: CASSLQETQYF. Here the CDR3 DNA reads TGTGCCAGCTCACTCCAAGAGACCCAGTACTTC.

The chain combines TRBV11-3 with TRBJ2-5, with TRBD2 identical over 9 bases. CDR3 length equals 16 residues. Germline loops: CDR1 SGHNT, CDR2 YENEEA. J lost 5 bases, V lost 5 bases, and 12 bases had no gene match. DNA for the CDR3: TGTGCCAGCAGCGCCAGCAGCGGGAGGCTAGGGGAGACCCAGTACTTC. This sequence encodes CASSASSGRLGETQYF.

This chain connects TRBV10-3 to TRBJ1-1; TRBD1 matches at 8 bases. Looked up from germline, CDR1 is ENHRY and CDR2 is SYGVKD. The CDR3 runs 14 residues. V was clipped by 4 bases and J by 5 bases; unmatched bases: 6. DNA of the CDR3: TGTGCCATCAGTGGCTTACAGGGGGGGACTGAAGCTTTCTTT. Protein: CAISGLQGGTEAFF.

The chain has TRBV5-1 and TRBJ2-5; 8 bases are a match to TRBD1. CDR3 length: 16 residues. The trim removed 0 bases at V and 1 base at J, leaving 5 bases unmatched. The V gene's germline CDR1 is SGHRS and CDR2 YFSETQ. This CDR3 is CASSLELGTGQETQYF. CDR3 nucleotides: TGCGCCAGCAGCTTGGAACTTGGGACAGGCCAAGAGACCCAGTACTTC.

The chain recombines TRBV5-4 with TRBJ1-6, with 7 bases aligning to TRBD1. V lost 5 bases and J lost 7; bases outside the gene matches: 6. The V gene's germline CDR1 is SGHNT and CDR2 YYREEE (reference sequence). CDR3 length equals 14 residues. Here the CDR3 reads CASSRGQENSPLHF. CDR3 coding DNA: TGTGCCAGCAGTCGTGGACAGGAGAATTCACCCCTCCACTTT.

The CDR3 protein is CASRSIRDEDNEQFF. CDR3 bases: TGTGCCAGCAGATCCATCCGGGATGAAGACAATGAGCAGTTCTTC. The V gene is TRBV7-6, the J gene TRBJ2-1; perhaps TRBD2 as D (5 bases). Trimming took 6 bases from V and 5 from J, leaving 17 bases between them. Germline-derived CDR1 and CDR2 are SGHVS and FNYEAQ. This CDR3 is 15 amino acids long.

V usage is TRBV29-1 and J usage is TRBJ1-2, with 11 bases aligning to TRBD1. CDR1 and CDR2 (germline): SQVTM, ANQGSEA. The CDR3 is made up of 14 amino acids. Germline trimming cut 4 bases from V and 2 bases from J; bases unmatched to any gene: 3. The CDR3 bases are TGCAGCGTTGGAGGGACAGGGGGGAACTATGGCTACACCTTC. Its protein is CSVGGTGGNYGYTF.

V and J are TRBV6-5 and TRBJ2-7; 7 bases agree with TRBD2. The germline V gene has CDR1 MNHEY and CDR2 SVGAGI. This CDR3 is built from 14 residues. The ends lost 6 bases at V and 2 bases at J; junction bases unmatched: 7. The CDR3 DNA follows: TGTGCCAGCAGAAATGGGGAGGGTACCTACGAGCAGTACTTC. It codes for CASRNGEGTYEQYF.

The CDR3 sequence: CSHLAGSETQYF. DNA of the CDR3: TGCAGCCATCTAGCGGGGTCGGAGACCCAGTACTTC. The rearrangement uses TRBV29-1 and TRBJ2-5, with 9 bases fitting TRBD2. V was clipped by 8 bases and J by 5 bases; unmatched bases: 6. Germline assignment: CDR1 SQVTM and CDR2 ANQGSEA. This CDR3 comprises 12 residues. Using reference TRBV29-1 and TRBJ2-5 for the parts outside the CDR3, the full variable domain is SAVISQKPSRDICQRGTSLTIQCQVDSQVTMMFWYRQQPGQSLTLIATANQGSEATYESGFVIDKFPISRPNLTFSTLTVSNMSPEDSSIYLCSHLAGSETQYFGPGTRLLVL.

The chain employs TRBV5-1 and TRBJ1-1; D possibly corresponds to TRBD1 (6 bases). Trimming took off 2 bases at V and 4 bases at J, with 21 bases between the two ends. The CDR3 has 17 amino acids. Germline CDR1 reads SGHRS; CDR2 reads YFSETQ. The CDR3 sequence is CASSFQHLQGGGTEAFF. The CDR3 DNA reads as TGCGCCAGCAGCTTTCAGCACCTACAGGGTGGCGGCACTGAAGCTTTCTTT.

The CDR3 is CASSLSGGANGELFF. The CDR3 DNA is TGTGCCAGCAGCCTAAGTGGGGGGGCGAACGGGGAGCTGTTTTTT. The V and J genes are TRBV2 and TRBJ2-2; perhaps TRBD2 as D (7 bases). Germline V gene data show CDR1 as SNHLY and CDR2 as FYNNEI. V was shortened by 6 bases and J by 7 bases, with 18 bases between the two germline ends. This CDR3 is built from 15 residues.

V usage is TRBV28 and J usage is TRBJ1-5, with 8 bases aligning to TRBD1. Germline lookup yields CDR1 MDHEN and CDR2 SYDVKM. The junction had 5 bases not matched to a gene; V was cut back by 4 bases and J by 0 bases. CDR3 length: 16 residues. For the CDR3, the DNA is TGTGCCAGCAGTTCTCTGACAGGGGTTAGCAATCAGCCCCAGCATTTT. This encodes CASSSLTGVSNQPQHF.

The chain is built from TRBV4-2 and TRBJ1-5; tentatively, D is TRBD1 (5 bases). Germline V gene data show CDR1 as LGHNA and CDR2 as YNFKEQ. Trimming took 0 bases from V and 7 from J, leaving 10 bases between them. This CDR3 is 14 amino acids long. CDR3 sequence reads: CASSQDPGGQPQHF. The CDR3 DNA is TGTGCCAGCAGCCAAGATCCGGGGGGGCAGCCCCAGCATTTT.

This rearrangement joins TRBV2 to TRBJ2-7; the match to TRBD2 covers 10 bases. The CDR3 loop spans 16 amino acids. Germline-derived CDR1 and CDR2 are SNHLY and FYNNEI. The V segment lost 5 bases and the J segment 0 bases; nucleotides outside the gene matches: 7. The CDR3 nucleotides read TGTGCCAGCAGTTATGCTAGCGGGGGCCCCTCCTACGAGCAGTACTTC. Protein product: CASSYASGGPSYEQYF.